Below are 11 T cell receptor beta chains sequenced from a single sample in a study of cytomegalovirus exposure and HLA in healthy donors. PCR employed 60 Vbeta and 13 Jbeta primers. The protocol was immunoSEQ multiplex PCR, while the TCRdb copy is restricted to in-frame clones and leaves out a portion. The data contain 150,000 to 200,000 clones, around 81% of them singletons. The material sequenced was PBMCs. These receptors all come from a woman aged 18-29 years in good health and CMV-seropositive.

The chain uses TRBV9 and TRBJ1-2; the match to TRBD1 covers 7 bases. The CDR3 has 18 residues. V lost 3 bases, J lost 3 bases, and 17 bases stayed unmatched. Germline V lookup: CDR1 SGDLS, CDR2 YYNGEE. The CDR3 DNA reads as TGTGCCAGCAGCGCCCCAGGGGGTTATACAATCGAGGACTATGGCTACACCTTC. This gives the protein CASSAPGGYTIEDYGYTF.

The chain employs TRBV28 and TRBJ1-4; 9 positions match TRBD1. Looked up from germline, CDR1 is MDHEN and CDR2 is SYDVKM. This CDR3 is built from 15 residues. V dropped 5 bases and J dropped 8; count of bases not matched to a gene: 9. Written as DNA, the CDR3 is TGTGCCAGCAGTGGAGCCGGGACAGGGAGGGAAAAACTGTTTTTT. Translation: CASSGAGTGREKLFF.

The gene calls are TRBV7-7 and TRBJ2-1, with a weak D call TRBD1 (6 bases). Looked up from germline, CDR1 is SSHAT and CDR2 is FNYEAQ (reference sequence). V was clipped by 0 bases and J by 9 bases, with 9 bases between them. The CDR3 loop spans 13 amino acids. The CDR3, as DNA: TGTGCCAGCAGCTTAGCTGGGGGCACTGAGCAGTTCTTC. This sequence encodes CASSLAGGTEQFF.

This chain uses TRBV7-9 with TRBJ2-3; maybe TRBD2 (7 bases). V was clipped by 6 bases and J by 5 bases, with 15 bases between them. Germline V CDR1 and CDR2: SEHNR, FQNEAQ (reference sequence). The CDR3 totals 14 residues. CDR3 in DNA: TGTGCCAGCAGTCTGAGGGGGGAGGGAGATACGCAGTATTTT. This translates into CASSLRGEGDTQYF.

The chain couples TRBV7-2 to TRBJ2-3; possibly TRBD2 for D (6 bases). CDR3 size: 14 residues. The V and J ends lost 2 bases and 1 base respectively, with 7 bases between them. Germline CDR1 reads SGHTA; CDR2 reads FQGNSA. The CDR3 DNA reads TGTGCCAGCAGCTTAAGGAGGGGCACAGATACGCAGTATTTT. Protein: CASSLRRGTDTQYF.

This chain's CDR3 is CASSISPGGGGQPQHF. In nucleotides, the CDR3 is TGTGCCAGTAGTATTTCCCCCGGGGGGGGTGGTCAGCCCCAGCATTTT. The genes are TRBV19 and TRBJ1-5; possible D gene TRBD1, 5 bases. Germline CDR1 reads LNHDA; CDR2 reads SQIVND (reference sequence). Trimming removed 3 bases at V and 6 bases at J, with 18 bases between. CDR3 length: 16 amino acids. Full variable domain (missing parts from reference TRBV19 and TRBJ1-5): DGGITQSPKYLFRKEGQNVTLSCEQNLNHDAMYWYRQDPGQGLRLIYYSQIVNDFQKGDIAEGYSVSREKKESFPLTVTSAQKNPTAFYLCASSISPGGGGQPQHFGDGTRLSIL.

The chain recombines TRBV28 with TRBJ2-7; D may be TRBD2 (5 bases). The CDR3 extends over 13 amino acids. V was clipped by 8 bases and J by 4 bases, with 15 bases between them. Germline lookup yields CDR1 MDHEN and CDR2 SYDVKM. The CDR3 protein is CASGPGWGYEQYF. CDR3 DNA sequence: TGTGCCAGCGGCCCGGGATGGGGTTACGAGCAGTACTTC.

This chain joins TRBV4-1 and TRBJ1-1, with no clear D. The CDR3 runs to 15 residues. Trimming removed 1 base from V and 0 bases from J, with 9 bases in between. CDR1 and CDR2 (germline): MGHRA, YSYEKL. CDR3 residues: CASSQVAGLNTEAFF. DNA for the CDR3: TGCGCCAGCAGCCAAGTTGCCGGTTTGAACACTGAAGCTTTCTTT.

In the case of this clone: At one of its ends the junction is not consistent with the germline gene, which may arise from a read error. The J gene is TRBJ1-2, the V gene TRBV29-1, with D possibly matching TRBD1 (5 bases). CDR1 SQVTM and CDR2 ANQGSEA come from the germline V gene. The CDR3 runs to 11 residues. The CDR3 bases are TGCAGCGTTGAGGTGACAGCCGTACCCTACTTC. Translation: CSVEVTAVPYF.

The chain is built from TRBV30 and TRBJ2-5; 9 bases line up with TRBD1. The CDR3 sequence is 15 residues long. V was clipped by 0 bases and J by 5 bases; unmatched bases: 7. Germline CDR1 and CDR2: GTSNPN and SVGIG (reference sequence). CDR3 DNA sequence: TGTGCCTGGAGTGTTACAGGGGGCGCGGGGGAGACCCAGTACTTC. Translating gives CAWSVTGGAGETQYF.

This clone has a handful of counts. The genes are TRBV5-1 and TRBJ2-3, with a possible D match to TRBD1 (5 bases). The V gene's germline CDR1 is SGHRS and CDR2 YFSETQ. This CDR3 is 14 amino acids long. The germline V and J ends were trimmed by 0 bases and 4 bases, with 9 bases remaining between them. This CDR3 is CASSLVGVSDTQYF. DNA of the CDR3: TGCGCCAGCAGCTTGGTAGGGGTCTCAGATACGCAGTATTTT. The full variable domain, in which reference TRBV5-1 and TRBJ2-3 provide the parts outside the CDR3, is KAGVTQTPRYLIKTRGQQVTLSCSPISGHRSVSWYQQTPGQGLQFLFEYFSETQRNKGNFPGRFSGRQFSNSRSEMNVSTLELGDSALYLCASSLVGVSDTQYFGPGTRLTVL.